This T cell receptor beta chain was profiled in a study of blood T cell repertoires in COVID-19. Study-wide background: Researchers got acute and convalescent COVID-19 samples from the United States, Italy and Spain.

Germline CDR1 SGHVS, CDR2 FQNEAQ. The CDR3 runs to 16 residues. V shed 3 bases and J shed 0 bases, with 12 bases lying between them. Authors' processing steps: How many nucleated cells were present was estimated from reference gene primer amplification. Data came from immunoSEQ multiplex PCR; TCRdb stores just in-frame clones and leaves some out. V and J calls and clone size are given by that table; D and trimming were obtained from the DNA. The data hold under 100,000 clones, with around 80% observed a single time. The rearrangement uses TRBV7-8 and TRBJ1-3; D might be TRBD1 (5 bases). This clonotype was sampled from a woman aged 40 to 49 with active or convalescent COVID-19. The sample taken for sequencing was peripheral blood. In DNA form, the CDR3 reads TGTGCCAGCAGCTTCGACAGACCTTACTCTGGAAACACCATATATTTT. This codes for CASSFDRPYSGNTIYF.